The TCR beta chain under discussion was sequenced for a study of T cells in narcolepsy. Study-wide results and limits: Comparing one patient's CSF and blood CD4+ clonotypes highlighted HCRT- and TRIB2-specific autoreactive clonotypes.

V was pared by 0 bases and J by 4 bases, with 4 bases of the junction left unmatched. Germline CDR1 reads GTSNPN; CDR2 reads SVGIG (reference sequence). The CDR3 sequence is 14 residues long. In regard to this clone: Its antigen is still unknown.

Measured with immunoSEQ multiplex PCR; TCRdb has only the in-frame clones, and not every one. The top ten hold 0.8% to 0.95% of the sample, which has 30,000 to 35,000 clones, around 87% seen once. The sample comprised CD45RA- memory CD4+ T cells from PBMCs. The V gene is TRBV30, the J gene TRBJ1-2; TRBD1 agrees at 8 bases. The sequence derives from a human donor with narcolepsy. The CDR3 DNA reads as TGTGCCTGGAGTGTAACAGGGGGAATCTATGGCTACACCTTC. Translation: CAWSVTGGIYGYTF.